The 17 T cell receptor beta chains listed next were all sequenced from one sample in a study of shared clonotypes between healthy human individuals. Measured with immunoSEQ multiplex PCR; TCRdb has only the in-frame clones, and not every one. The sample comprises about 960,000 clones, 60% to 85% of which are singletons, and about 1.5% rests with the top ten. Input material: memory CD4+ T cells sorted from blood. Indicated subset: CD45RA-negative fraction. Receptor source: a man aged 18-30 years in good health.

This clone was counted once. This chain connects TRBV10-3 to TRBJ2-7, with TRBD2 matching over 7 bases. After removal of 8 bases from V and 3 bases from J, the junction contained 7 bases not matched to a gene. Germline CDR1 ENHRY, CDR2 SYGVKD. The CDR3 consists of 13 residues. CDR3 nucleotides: TGTGCCATCTCGACTAGCACGATCTACGAGCAGTACTTC. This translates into CAISTSTIYEQYF.

CDR3 DNA: TGCGCCAGCAGCTCGGAACCGGGGGGCGAAATAGCCCAGCATTTT. This codes for CASSSEPGGEIAQHF. V and J are TRBV5-1 and TRBJ1-5, with D possibly TRBD1 on 6 matching bases. V lost 3 bases and J 11 bases, leaving 21 bases between the germline ends. In germline, CDR1 is SGHRS, CDR2 YFSETQ. The CDR3 contains 15 residues. Variable domain in full (rest from reference TRBV5-1 and TRBJ1-5): KAGVTQTPRYLIKTRGQQVTLSCSPISGHRSVSWYQQTPGQGLQFLFEYFSETQRNKGNFPGRFSGRQFSNSRSEMNVSTLELGDSALYLCASSSEPGGEIAQHFGDGTRLSIL.

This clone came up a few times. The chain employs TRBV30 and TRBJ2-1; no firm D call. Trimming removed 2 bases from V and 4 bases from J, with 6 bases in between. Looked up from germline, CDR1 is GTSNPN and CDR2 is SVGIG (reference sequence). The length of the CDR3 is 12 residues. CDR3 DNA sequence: TGTGCCTGGAGTCTTGGTTACAATGAGCAGTTCTTC. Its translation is CAWSLGYNEQFF.

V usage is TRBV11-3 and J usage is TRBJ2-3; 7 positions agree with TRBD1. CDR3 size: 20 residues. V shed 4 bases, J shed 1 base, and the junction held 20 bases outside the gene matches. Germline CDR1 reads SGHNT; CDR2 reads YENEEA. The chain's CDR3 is CASSSETGKERIAGTDTQYF. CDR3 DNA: TGTGCCAGCAGCTCCGAGACAGGGAAGGAAAGGATTGCAGGCACAGATACGCAGTATTTT.

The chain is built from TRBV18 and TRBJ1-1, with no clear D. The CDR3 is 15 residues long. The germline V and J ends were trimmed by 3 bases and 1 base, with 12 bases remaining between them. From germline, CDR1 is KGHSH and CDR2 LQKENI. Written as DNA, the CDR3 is TGTGCCAGCTCACCGGAACAGCCGGGGAACACTGAAGCTTTCTTT. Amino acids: CASSPEQPGNTEAFF. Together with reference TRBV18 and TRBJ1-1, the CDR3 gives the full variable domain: NAGVMQNPRHLVRRRGQEARLRCSPMKGHSHVYWYRQLPEEGLKFMVYLQKENIIDESGMPKERFSAEFPKEGPSILRIQQVVRGDSAAYFCASSPEQPGNTEAFFGQGTRLTVV.

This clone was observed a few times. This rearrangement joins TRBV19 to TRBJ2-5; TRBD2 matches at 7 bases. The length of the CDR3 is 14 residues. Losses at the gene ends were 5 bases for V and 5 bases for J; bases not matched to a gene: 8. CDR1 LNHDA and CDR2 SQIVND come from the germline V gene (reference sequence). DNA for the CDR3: TGTGCCAGTAGTCCCTACGGGGGGATGGAGACCCAGTACTTC. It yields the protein CASSPYGGMETQYF.

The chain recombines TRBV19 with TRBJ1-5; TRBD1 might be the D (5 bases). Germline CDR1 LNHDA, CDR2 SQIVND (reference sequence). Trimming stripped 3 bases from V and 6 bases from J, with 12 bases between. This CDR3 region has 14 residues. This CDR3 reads CASSIGTGGQPQHF. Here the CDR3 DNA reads TGTGCCAGTAGTATTGGTACAGGTGGTCAGCCCCAGCATTTT.

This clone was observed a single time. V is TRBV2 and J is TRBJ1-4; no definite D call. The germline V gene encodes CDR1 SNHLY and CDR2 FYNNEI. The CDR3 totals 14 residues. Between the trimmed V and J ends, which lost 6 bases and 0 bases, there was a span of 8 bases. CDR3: CASREIATNEKLFF. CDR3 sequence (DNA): TGTGCCAGCAGAGAAATAGCAACTAATGAAAAACTGTTTTTT.

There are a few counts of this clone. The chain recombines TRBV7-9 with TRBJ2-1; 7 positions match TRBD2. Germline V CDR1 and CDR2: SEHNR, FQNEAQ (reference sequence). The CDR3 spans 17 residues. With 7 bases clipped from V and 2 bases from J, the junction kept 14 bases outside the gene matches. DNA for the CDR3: TGTGCCAGCACCAATCTCCTAGCGGACCTAACCTACAATGAGCAGTTCTTC. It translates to CASTNLLADLTYNEQFF.

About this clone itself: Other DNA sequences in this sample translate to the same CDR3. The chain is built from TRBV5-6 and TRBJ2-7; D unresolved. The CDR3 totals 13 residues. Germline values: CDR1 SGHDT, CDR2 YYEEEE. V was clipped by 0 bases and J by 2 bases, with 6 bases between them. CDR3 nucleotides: TGTGCCAGCAGCTTGGGCCGGGCCTACGAGCAGTACTTC. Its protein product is CASSLGRAYEQYF.

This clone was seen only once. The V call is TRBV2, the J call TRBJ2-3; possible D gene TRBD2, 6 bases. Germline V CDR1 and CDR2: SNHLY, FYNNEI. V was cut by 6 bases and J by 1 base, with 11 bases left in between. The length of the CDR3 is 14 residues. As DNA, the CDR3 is TGTGCCAGCAGGAGGAGGGTCCGCACAGATACGCAGTATTTT. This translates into CASRRRVRTDTQYF.

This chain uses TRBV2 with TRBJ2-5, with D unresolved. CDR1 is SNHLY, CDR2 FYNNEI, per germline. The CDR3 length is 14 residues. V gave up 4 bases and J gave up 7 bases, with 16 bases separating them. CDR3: CASSVNQRSGTQYF. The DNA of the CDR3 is TGTGCCAGCAGTGTTAATCAGCGCTCGGGGACCCAGTACTTC.

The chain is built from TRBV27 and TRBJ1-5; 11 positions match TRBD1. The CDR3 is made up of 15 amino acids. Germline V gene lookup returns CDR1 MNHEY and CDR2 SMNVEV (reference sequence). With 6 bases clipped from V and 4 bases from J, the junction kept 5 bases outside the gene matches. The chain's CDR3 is CASRSGQGENQPQHF. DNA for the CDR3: TGTGCCAGCAGATCGGGACAGGGGGAGAATCAGCCCCAGCATTTT.

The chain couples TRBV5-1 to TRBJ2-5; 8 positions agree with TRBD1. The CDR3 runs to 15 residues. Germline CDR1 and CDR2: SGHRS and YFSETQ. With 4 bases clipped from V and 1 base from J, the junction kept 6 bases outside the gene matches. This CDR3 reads CASSTGQAPQETQYF. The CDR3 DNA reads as TGCGCCAGCAGCACGGGACAGGCTCCCCAAGAGACCCAGTACTTC.

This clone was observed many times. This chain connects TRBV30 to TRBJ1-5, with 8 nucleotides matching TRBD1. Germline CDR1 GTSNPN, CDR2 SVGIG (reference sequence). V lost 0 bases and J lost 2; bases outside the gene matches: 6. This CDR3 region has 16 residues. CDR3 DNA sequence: TGTGCCTGGAGTGTACTAGGGGGACAGGGCAATCAGCCCCAGCATTTT. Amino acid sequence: CAWSVLGGQGNQPQHF.

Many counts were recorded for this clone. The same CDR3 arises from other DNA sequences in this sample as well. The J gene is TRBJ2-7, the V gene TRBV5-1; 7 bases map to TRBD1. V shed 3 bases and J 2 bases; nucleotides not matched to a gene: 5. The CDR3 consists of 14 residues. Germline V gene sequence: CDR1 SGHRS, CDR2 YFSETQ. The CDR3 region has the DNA TGCGCCAGCAGCTCGGGACAGCCGCCCTACGAGCAGTACTTC. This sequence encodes CASSSGQPPYEQYF.

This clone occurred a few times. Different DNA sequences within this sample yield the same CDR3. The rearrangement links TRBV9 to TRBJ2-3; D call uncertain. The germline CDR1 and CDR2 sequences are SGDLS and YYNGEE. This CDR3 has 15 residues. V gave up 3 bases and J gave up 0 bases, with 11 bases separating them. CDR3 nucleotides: TGTGCCAGCAGCGCTGGCACTACAAGCACAGATACGCAGTATTTT. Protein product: CASSAGTTSTDTQYF. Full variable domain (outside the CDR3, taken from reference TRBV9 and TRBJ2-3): DSGVTQTPKHLITATGQRVTLRCSPRSGDLSVYWYQQSLDQGLQFLIQYYNGEERAKGNILERFSAQQFPDLHSELNLSSLELGDSALYFCASSAGTTSTDTQYFGPGTRLTVL.